This T cell receptor (beta chain) appears in the sequencing data of a study of cytomegalovirus exposure and HLA in healthy donors. Findings of the study overall: One later analysis reportedly identified an Asian-associated ancestry cluster that showed fewer N-insertions than the approximately 700-donor mean.

The PCR was carried out with 60 Vbeta primers and 13 Jbeta primers. This table comes from immunoSEQ multiplex PCR, and its TCRdb copy is limited to in-frame clones, with some not included. The sample records some 170,000 clones, over 60% being singletons. This clone was seen a handful of times. Its matching antigen is unknown. V trimming: 3 bases; J trimming: 5 bases; junction bases outside the gene matches: 13. The CDR3 is made up of 16 amino acids. Germline values: CDR1 GTSNPN, CDR2 SVGIG (reference sequence). Healthy bone marrow donors formed the donor group. The sequenced material came from PBMCs. The clonotype comes from a woman in her thirties in good health and CMV-seronegative. The V and J genes are TRBV30 and TRBJ2-5; 9 bases agree with TRBD2. CDR3 sequence: CAWSLGSGGLTETQYF. The DNA of the CDR3 is TGTGCCTGGAGCCTGGGTAGCGGGGGCCTCACGGAGACCCAGTACTTC.